This T cell receptor beta chain was retrieved from a study of cytomegalovirus exposure and HLA in healthy donors. Across the study: Around 190 million T cells yielded approximately 100 million unique TCR beta sequences, as an earlier analysis found.

The study ran its PCR with 60 Vbeta and 13 Jbeta primers. Clones were read by immunoSEQ multiplex PCR, and TCRdb kept only the in-frame ones, dropping some. Of roughly 200,000 clones in the sample, roughly four fifths were seen once. Concerning this clone: Its antigen is still unknown.

Trimming cost V 6 bases and J 0 bases; bases outside gene matches: 4. The CDR3 extends over 15 amino acids. Germline CDR1 is KGHSH and CDR2 is LQKENI. The donors comprised healthy bone marrow donors. Findings and limits, study-wide: The study dropped some indistinguishable V segments, TRBV6-2 and TRBV6-3 among them. In an earlier analysis, about 87% or about 30%: the productive usage of most TCR beta V segments.

The TCR originated in a woman between 40 and 55 years old in good health and CMV-seronegative. This chain links TRBV18 with TRBJ2-2; 7 bases are a match to TRBD2. Specimen: PBMCs. CDR3 sequence reads: CASSLSGTNTGELFF. CDR3 DNA sequence: TGTGCCAGCTCTTTGAGCGGGACGAACACCGGGGAGCTGTTTTTT. Full variable domain (outside the CDR3, taken from reference TRBV18 and TRBJ2-2): NAGVMQNPRHLVRRRGQEARLRCSPMKGHSHVYWYRQLPEEGLKFMVYLQKENIIDESGMPKERFSAEFPKEGPSILRIQQVVRGDSAAYFCASSLSGTNTGELFFGEGSRLTVL.